Each of the 8 T cell receptor beta chains below was sequenced from the same sample in a study of T-cell memory formation after mild COVID-19. TCRdb reprocessed the 5' RACE reads with MiXCR, giving one entry per CDR3 protein. Of 45,000 to 55,000 distinct CDR3 sequences in the sample, 9.3% were seen once. The material sequenced was PBMCs or a T cell subset sorted from them (not recorded which). The source of these receptors is an adult woman who had mild COVID-19 (a few samples of this study predate the infection). Cell type and time point are not known.

This clonotype was seen ten or more times. The chain carries TRBV5-1 and TRBJ2-7; D gene unclear. The V gene's germline CDR1 is SGHRS and CDR2 YFSETQ. The germline V and J ends were trimmed by 6 bases and 6 bases, with 10 bases remaining between them. CDR3 length equals 11 residues. CDR3 DNA sequence: TGCGCCAGCAAAGGTGACGGCGAGCAGTACTTC. This codes for CASKGDGEQYF.

Many counts were recorded for this clonotype. The V gene is TRBV29-1, the J gene TRBJ2-1, with 13 bases identical to TRBD2. The V segment lost 6 bases and the J segment 8 bases; nucleotides outside the gene matches: 1. This CDR3 has 12 residues. The germline gives CDR1 SQVTM, CDR2 ANQGSEA. The CDR3 loop reads CSVGLAGYEQFF. CDR3 nucleotides: TGCAGCGTGGGACTAGCGGGATATGAGCAGTTCTTC.

The gene calls are TRBV7-9 and TRBJ2-7; D uncertain. Per germline, CDR1 SEHNR and CDR2 FQNEAQ (reference sequence). This CDR3 has 11 residues. V was clipped by 1 base and J by 5 bases, with 3 bases between them. Written as DNA, the CDR3 is TGTGCCAGCAGCTTAGGGAACGAGCAGTACTTC. Amino acid sequence: CASSLGNEQYF.

By share, this clonotype counts as medium-sized. V usage is TRBV5-1 and J usage is TRBJ1-1; the D gene is possibly TRBD1 (5 bases). The CDR3 is made up of 14 amino acids. Trimming left V 2 bases short and J 2 bases short, with 10 bases between. From germline, CDR1 is SGHRS and CDR2 YFSETQ. CDR3 DNA: TGCGCCAGCAGCTTTTGGGGGACTAACACTGAAGCTTTCTTT. As protein: CASSFWGTNTEAFF.

With regard to this clonotype: This could be a read error, since a much larger clone is one nucleotide away. The CDR3 DNA reads TGTGCCAGCAGCTTAGCGGTTAGAGGGGTCTACGAGCAGTACTTC. This translates into CASSLAVRGVYEQYF. The V call is TRBV7-6, the J call TRBJ2-7; D tentatively reads TRBD1 or TRBD2 (5 bases each). This CDR3 comprises 15 residues. The V gene's germline CDR1 is SGHVS and CDR2 FNYEAQ. V was cut by 0 bases and J by 3 bases, with 12 bases left in between.

Many counts were recorded for this clonotype. The genes are TRBV6-2 or TRBV6-3 and TRBJ2-3; 13 bases line up with TRBD2. The V gene's germline CDR1 is MNHEY and CDR2 SVGEGT. This CDR3 comprises 15 residues. After removal of 6 bases from V and 6 bases from J, the junction contained 6 bases not matched to a gene. The CDR3 region has the DNA TGTGCCAGCAGCCCCCGACTAGCGGGGGGTGATACGCAGTATTTT. This codes for CASSPRLAGGDTQYF.

This clonotype has a handful of counts. The chain employs TRBV20-1 and TRBJ2-1; 12 bases match TRBD2. The CDR3 totals 17 residues. Germline CDR1 and CDR2: DFQATT and SNEGSKA (reference sequence). The V gene end was trimmed by 0 bases and the J gene end by 6 bases; junction bases not matched to a gene: 9. The chain's CDR3 is CSARDASGGAGSNEQFF. Written as DNA, the CDR3 is TGCAGTGCTAGAGACGCTAGCGGGGGGGCCGGAAGCAATGAGCAGTTCTTC.

At least ten counts were recorded for this clonotype. The chain is built from TRBV29-1 and TRBJ2-5; possible D gene TRBD1, 6 bases. The V end was cut by 4 bases, the J end by 1 base, with 7 bases between. CDR3 length: 12 residues. Germline values: CDR1 SQVTM, CDR2 ANQGSEA. CDR3 residues: CSVGQAQETQYF. Here the CDR3 DNA reads TGCAGCGTTGGACAGGCCCAAGAGACCCAGTACTTC.